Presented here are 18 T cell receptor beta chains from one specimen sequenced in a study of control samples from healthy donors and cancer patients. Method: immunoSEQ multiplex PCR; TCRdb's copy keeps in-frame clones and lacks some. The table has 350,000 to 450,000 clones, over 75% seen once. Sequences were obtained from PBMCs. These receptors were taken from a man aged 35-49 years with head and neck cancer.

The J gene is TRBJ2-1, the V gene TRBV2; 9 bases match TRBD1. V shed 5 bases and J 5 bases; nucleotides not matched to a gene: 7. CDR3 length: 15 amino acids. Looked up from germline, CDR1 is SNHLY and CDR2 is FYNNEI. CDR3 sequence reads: CASSFGGQGNNEQFF. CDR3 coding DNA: TGTGCCAGCAGTTTCGGGGGACAGGGAAACAATGAGCAGTTCTTC.

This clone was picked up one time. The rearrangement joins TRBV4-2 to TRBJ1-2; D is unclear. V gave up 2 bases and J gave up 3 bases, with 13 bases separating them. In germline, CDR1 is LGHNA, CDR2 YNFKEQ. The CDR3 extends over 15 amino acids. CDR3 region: CASSQKARDYYGYTF. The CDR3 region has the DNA TGTGCCAGCAGCCAAAAAGCCCGGGATTACTATGGCTACACCTTC.

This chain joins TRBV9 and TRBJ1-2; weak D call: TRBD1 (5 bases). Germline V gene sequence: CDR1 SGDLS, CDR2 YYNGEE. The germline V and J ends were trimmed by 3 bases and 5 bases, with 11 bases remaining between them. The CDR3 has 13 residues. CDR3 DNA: TGTGCCAGCAGCGAGAGCGCAGGGTATGGCTACACCTTC. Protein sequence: CASSESAGYGYTF.

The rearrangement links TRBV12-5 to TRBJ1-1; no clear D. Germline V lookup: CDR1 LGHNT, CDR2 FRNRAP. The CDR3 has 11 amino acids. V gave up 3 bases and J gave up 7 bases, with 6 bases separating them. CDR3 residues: CASGFGDEAFF. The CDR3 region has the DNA TGTGCTAGTGGTTTTGGAGATGAAGCTTTCTTT. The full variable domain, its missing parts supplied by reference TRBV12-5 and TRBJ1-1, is DARVTQTPRHKVTEMGQEVTMRCQPILGHNTVFWYRQTMMQGLELLAYFRNRAPLDDSGMPKDRFSAEMPDATLATLKIQPSEPRDSAVYFCASGFGDEAFFGQGTRLTVV.

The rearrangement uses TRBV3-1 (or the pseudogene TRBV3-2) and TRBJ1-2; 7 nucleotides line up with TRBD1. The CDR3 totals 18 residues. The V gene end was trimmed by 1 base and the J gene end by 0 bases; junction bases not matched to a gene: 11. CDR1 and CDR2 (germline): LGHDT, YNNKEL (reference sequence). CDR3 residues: CASSQALDRSGANYGYTF. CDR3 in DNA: TGTGCCAGCAGCCAAGCCTTGGACAGGTCCGGAGCTAACTATGGCTACACCTTC.

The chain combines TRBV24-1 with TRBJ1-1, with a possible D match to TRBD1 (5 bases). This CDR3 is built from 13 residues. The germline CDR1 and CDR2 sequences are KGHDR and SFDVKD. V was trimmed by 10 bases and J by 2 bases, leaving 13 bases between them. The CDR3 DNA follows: TGTGCCACGTTCCAGGGTCTTAACACTGAAGCTTTCTTT. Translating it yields CATFQGLNTEAFF.

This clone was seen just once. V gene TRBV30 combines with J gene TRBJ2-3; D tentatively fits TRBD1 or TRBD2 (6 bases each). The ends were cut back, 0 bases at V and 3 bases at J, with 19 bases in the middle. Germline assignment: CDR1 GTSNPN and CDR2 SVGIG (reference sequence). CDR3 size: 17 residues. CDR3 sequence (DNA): TGTGCCTGGAGTGTACGGGGGCGCGGCGTTCGGACAGATACGCAGTATTTT. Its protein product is CAWSVRGRGVRTDTQYF.

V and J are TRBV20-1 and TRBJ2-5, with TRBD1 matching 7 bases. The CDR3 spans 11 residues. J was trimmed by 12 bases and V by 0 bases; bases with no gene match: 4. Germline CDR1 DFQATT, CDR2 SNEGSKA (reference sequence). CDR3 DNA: TGCAGTGCTAGAGATGGGCAGGGGGAGTACTTC. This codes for CSARDGQGEYF.

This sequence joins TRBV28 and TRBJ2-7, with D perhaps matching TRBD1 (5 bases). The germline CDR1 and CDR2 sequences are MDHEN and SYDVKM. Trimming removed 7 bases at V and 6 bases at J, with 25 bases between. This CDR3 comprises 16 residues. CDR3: CASKTSDISRSGEQYF. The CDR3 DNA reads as TGTGCCAGCAAAACCTCGGACATATCGAGGTCGGGCGAGCAGTACTTC. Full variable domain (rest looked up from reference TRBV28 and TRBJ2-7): DVKVTQSSRYLVKRTGEKVFLECVQDMDHENMFWYRQDPGLGLRLIYFSYDVKMKEKGDIPEGYSVSREKKERFSLILESASTNQTSMYLCASKTSDISRSGEQYFGPGTRLTVT.

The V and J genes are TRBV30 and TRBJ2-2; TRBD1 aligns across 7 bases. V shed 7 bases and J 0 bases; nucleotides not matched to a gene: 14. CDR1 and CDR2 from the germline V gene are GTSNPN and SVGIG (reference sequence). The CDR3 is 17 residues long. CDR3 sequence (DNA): TGTGCCTACGACCCGGGACAGAGTTACGCGAACACCGGGGAGCTGTTTTTT. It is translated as CAYDPGQSYANTGELFF.

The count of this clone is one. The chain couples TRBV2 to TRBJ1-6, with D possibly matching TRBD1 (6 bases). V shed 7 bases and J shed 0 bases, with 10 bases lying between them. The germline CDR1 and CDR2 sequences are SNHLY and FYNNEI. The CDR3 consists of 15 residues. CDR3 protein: CASTTGSSYNSPLHF. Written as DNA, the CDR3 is TGTGCCAGCACCACAGGGAGCTCCTATAATTCACCCCTCCACTTT.

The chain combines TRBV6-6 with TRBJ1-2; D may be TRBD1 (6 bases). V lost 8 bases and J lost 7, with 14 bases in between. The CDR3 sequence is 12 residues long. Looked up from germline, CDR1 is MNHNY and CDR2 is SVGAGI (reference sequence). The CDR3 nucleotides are TGTGCCAGCGGCACTAGGGGGGGTGGCTACACCTTC. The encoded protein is CASGTRGGGYTF.

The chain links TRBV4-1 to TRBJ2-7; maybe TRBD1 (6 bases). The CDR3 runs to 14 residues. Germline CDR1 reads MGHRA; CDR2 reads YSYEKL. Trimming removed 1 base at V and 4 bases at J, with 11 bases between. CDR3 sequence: CASSQGTDLYEQYF. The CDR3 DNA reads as TGCGCCAGCAGCCAAGGGACAGATTTATACGAGCAGTACTTC.

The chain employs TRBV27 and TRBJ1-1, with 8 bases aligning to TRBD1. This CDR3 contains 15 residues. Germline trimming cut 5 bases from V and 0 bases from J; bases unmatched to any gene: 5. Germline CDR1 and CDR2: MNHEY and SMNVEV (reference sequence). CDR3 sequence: CASSPMGQVNTEAFF. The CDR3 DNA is TGTGCCAGCAGTCCAATGGGACAGGTGAACACTGAAGCTTTCTTT.

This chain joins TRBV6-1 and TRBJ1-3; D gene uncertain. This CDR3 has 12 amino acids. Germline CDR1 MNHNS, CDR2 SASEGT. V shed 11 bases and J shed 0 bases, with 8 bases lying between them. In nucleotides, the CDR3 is TGTGCCGTTCTGCTCTCTGGAAACACCATATATTTT. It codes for CAVLLSGNTIYF.

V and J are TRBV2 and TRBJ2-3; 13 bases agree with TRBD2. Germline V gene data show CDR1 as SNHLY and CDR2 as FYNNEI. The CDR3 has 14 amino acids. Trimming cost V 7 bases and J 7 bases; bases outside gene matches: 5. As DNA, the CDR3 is TGTGCCAGCATAGGGACTAGCGGGACAAATACGCAGTATTTT. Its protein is CASIGTSGTNTQYF.

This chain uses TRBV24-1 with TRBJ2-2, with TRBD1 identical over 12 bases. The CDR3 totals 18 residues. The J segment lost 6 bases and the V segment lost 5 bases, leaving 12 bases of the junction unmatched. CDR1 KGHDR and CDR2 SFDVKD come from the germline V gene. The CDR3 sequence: CATSGGHPGQGASGELFF. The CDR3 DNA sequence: TGTGCCACCAGTGGGGGACATCCGGGACAGGGGGCGTCCGGGGAGCTGTTTTTT.

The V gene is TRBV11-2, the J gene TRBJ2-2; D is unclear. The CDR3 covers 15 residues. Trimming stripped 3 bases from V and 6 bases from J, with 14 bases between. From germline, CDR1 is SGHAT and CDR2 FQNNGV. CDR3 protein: CASSFPRSLAGELFF. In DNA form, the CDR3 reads TGTGCCAGCAGCTTTCCACGATCCTTGGCCGGGGAGCTGTTTTTT.